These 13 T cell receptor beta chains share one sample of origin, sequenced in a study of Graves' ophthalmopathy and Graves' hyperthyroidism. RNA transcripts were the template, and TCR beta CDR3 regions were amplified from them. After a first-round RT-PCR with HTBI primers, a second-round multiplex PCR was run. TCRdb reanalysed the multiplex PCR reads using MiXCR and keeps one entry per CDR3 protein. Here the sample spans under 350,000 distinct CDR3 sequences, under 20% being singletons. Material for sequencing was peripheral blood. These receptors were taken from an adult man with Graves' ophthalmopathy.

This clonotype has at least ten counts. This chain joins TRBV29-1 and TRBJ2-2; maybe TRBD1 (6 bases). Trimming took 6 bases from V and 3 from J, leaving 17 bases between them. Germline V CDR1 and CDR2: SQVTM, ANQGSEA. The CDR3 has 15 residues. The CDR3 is CSVDGTFSHTGELFF. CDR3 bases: TGCAGCGTCGACGGGACATTCAGCCACACCGGGGAGCTGTTTTTT.

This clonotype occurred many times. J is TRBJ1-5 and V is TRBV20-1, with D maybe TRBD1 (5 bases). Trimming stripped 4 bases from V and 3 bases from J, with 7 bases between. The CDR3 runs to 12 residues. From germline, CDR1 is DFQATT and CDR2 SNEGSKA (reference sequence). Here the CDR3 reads CSAKGPNQPQHF. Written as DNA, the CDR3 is TGCAGTGCTAAGGGGCCCAATCAGCCCCAGCATTTT.

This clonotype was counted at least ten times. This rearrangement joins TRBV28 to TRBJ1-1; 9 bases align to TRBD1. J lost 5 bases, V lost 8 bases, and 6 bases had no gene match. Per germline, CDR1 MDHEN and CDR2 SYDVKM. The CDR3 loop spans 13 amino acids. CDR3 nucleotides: TGTGCCAGCCAGGACAGGGGATATACTGAAGCTTTCTTT. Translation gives CASQDRGYTEAFF.

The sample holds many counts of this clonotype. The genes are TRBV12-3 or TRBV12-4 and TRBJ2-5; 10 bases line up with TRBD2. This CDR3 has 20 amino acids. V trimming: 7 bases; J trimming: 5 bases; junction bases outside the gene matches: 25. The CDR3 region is CASTPARRLAGVGLLETQYF. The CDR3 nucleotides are TGTGCCAGCACTCCCGCTCGGCGGCTAGCGGGAGTAGGCTTATTGGAGACCCAGTACTTC.

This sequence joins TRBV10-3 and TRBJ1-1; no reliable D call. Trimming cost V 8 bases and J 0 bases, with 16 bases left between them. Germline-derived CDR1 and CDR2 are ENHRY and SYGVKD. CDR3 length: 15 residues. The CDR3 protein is CAIRALLQMNTEAFF. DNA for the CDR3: TGTGCCATCCGAGCTCTTTTACAAATGAACACTGAAGCTTTCTTT.

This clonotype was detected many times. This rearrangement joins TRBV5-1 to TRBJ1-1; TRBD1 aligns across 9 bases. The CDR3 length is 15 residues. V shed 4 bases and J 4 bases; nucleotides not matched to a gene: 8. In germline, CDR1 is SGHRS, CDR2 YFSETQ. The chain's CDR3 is CASSNGPTGGTEAFF. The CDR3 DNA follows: TGCGCCAGCAGCAATGGCCCGACAGGGGGCACTGAAGCTTTCTTT.

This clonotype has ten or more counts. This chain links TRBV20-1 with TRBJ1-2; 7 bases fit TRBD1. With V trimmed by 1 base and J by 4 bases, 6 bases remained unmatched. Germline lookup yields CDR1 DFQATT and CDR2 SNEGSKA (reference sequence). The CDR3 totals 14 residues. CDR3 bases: TGCAGTGCTAGAGGGGGACAGAGCACCTATGGCTACACCTTC. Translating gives CSARGGQSTYGYTF.

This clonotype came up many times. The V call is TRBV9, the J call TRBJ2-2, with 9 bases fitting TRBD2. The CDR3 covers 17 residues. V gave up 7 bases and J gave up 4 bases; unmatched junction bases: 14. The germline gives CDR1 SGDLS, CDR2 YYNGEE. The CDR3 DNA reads TGTGCCAGCGGTAATAGGCGGGAGGGCCTACGCACCGGGGAGCTGTTTTTT. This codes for CASGNRREGLRTGELFF.

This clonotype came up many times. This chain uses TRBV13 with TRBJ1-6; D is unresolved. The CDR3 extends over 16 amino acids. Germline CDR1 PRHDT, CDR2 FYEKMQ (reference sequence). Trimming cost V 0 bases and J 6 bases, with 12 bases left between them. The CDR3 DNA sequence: TGTGCCAGCAGCTTAGGCGGACGGGTCCTTAATTCACCCCTCCACTTT. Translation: CASSLGGRVLNSPLHF.

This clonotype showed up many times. The CDR3 loop reads CSTRVLETQYF. The CDR3 nucleotides are TGCAGCACCAGGGTTCTAGAGACCCAGTACTTC. The chain has TRBV29-1 and TRBJ2-5; possible D gene TRBD1, 5 bases. Per germline, CDR1 SQVTM and CDR2 ANQGSEA. V lost 8 bases, J lost 4 bases, and 11 bases lay in between. The CDR3 spans 11 residues.

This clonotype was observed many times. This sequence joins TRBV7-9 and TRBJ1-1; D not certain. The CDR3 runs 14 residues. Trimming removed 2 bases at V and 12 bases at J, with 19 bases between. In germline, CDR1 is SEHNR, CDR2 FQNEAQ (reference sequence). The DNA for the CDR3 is TGTGCCAGCAGCTTATCTCAGGAGGCGAGGGAATCTTTCTTT. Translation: CASSLSQEARESFF.

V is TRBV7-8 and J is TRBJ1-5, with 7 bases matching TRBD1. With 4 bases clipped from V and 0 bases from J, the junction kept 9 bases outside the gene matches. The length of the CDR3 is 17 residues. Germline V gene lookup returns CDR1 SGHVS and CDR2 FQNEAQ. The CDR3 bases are TGTGCCAGCAGCTCTCGGACAGGTCCGGCTAGCAATCAGCCCCAGCATTTT. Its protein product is CASSSRTGPASNQPQHF.

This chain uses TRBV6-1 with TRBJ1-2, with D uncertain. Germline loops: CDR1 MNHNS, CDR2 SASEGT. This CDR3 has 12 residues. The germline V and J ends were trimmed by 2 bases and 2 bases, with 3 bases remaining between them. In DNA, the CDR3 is TGTGCCAGCAGTGAAATCAACTATGGCTACACCTTC. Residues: CASSEINYGYTF.